This TCR beta chain was sequenced in a study of shared clonotypes between healthy human individuals. On sorted subsets, replicate PCRs used 200 ng DNA, or tens of thousands of T cell genomes. Some clones are missing from TCRdb's copy, which holds only in-frame ones; the method was immunoSEQ multiplex PCR. Of 660,000 or so clones listed, 95% to 96% are singletons. As regards this clone: What it binds is not known.

Study observations and caveats: The donor pool, a small one, limited the genetic and exposure-history diversity represented. Naive subsets generally exceeded memory subsets in estimated richness. Clonotype sharing across several donors was observed for around 5% of naive CD4 clonotypes.

Naivety among CD8 cells was defined by CD45RO negativity and positive CCR7 selection, thereby excluding terminally differentiated effector memory CD45RA+ cells. This sequence was found in a woman aged 25 to 45 in good health. The sequencing sample was made of naive CD8+ T cells sorted from blood.

CDR3 protein: CASSYSSGNIQYF. Written as DNA, the CDR3 is TGTGCCAGCAGTTACTCGAGCGGAAACATTCAGTACTTC. The chain has TRBV6-5 and TRBJ2-4; maybe TRBD2 (5 bases). The CDR3 length is 13 residues. Germline CDR1 and CDR2: MNHEY and SVGAGI. V lost 0 bases and J lost 6, with 6 bases in between.